A single sample gave rise to the 22 T cell receptor beta chains below, sequenced in a study of T cell clones after liver transplantation (dated by TCRdb to about 2019). Per the publication, the time point label means: pre-transplant. To prepare the library, the immunoSEQ multiplex PCR assay was applied. The source is immuneACCESS, and TCRdb retained only in-frame sequences with V and J called. Part of the clones is not carried over; for the studies checked, unresolved V genes explain less than half of this, and the remainder is unexplained. This sample holds about 7,900 clones; around 80% were observed only once. The top ten hold roughly 37% of the sample. The sample consisted of CD8+ T cells from blood, taken before liver transplant. Receptors originate from a human donor who received a liver transplant.

This clone was observed once. The chain is built from TRBV4-2 and TRBJ2-3; TRBD2 might be the D (6 bases). The CDR3 is made up of 16 amino acids. Trimming stripped 0 bases from V and 1 base from J, with 11 bases between. The V gene's germline CDR1 is LGHNA and CDR2 YNFKEQ. CDR3 in amino acids: CASSQEASVGTDTQYF. The CDR3 DNA sequence: TGTGCCAGCAGCCAAGAGGCTAGCGTGGGCACAGATACGCAGTATTTT.

V and J are TRBV6-4 and TRBJ1-6; D gene uncertain. V was clipped by 0 bases and J by 0 bases, with 6 bases between them. Looked up from germline, CDR1 is MRHNA and CDR2 is SNTAGT. This CDR3 is 16 amino acids long. The CDR3 region is CASSDSRSSYNSPLHF. The CDR3 DNA reads TGTGCCAGCAGTGACTCGAGAAGCTCCTATAATTCACCCCTCCACTTT.

This chain links TRBV11-1 with TRBJ2-7; perhaps TRBD1 as D (5 bases). V shed 6 bases and J shed 4 bases, with 16 bases lying between them. Germline CDR1 and CDR2: SGHAT and FQDESV (reference sequence). There are 14 residues in the CDR3. The CDR3 reads CASRETYGAYEQYF. CDR3 sequence (DNA): TGTGCCAGCAGGGAAACTTATGGGGCGTACGAGCAGTACTTC.

The chain joins TRBV11-3 to TRBJ2-1; D may be TRBD1 (5 bases). V lost 1 base to trimming and J lost 8 bases, with 12 bases between them. Germline CDR1 is SGHNT and CDR2 is YENEEA. The CDR3 consists of 14 residues. The CDR3 DNA reads as TGTGCCAGCAGCTTAGGCCAAGGGGCGGATGAGCAGTTCTTC. Encoded protein: CASSLGQGADEQFF.

The chain employs TRBV9 and TRBJ2-7, with D unresolved. Germline CDR1 reads SGDLS; CDR2 reads YYNGEE. The V end lost 0 bases, the J end lost 5 bases, and 15 bases lay between the germline ends. This CDR3 is 15 amino acids long. CDR3 sequence: CASSVVGGRSNEQYF. CDR3 in DNA: TGTGCCAGCAGCGTAGTTGGTGGGCGAAGTAACGAGCAGTACTTC.

This clone was detected only once. The chain is built from TRBV6-5 and TRBJ1-2; D is unclear. The CDR3 is made up of 14 amino acids. Germline V gives CDR1 MNHEY, CDR2 SVGAGI. V dropped 6 bases and J dropped 4 bases, with 15 bases sitting between them. The CDR3 DNA follows: TGTGCCAGCAGCTCCGGACTGACTTTCTATGGCTACACCTTC. Its protein product is CASSSGLTFYGYTF.

This rearrangement joins TRBV15 to TRBJ2-1, with D possibly matching TRBD1 (5 bases). The CDR3 runs to 13 residues. The germline V and J ends were trimmed by 5 bases and 6 bases, with 11 bases remaining between them. Germline CDR1 is LNHNV and CDR2 is YYDKDF (reference sequence). CDR3: CATSPERGNEQFF. The DNA of the CDR3 is TGTGCCACCAGCCCAGAAAGGGGCAATGAGCAGTTCTTC.

The V call is TRBV14, the J call TRBJ2-3; 10 nucleotides align to TRBD1. J lost 2 bases, V lost 1 base, and 3 bases had no gene match. CDR3 length equals 16 residues. The germline CDR1 and CDR2 sequences are SGHDN and FVKESK. CDR3 residues: CASSQGTGGLTDTQYF. For the CDR3, the DNA is TGTGCCAGCAGCCAAGGGACAGGGGGTCTCACAGATACGCAGTATTTT.

In this sample, this clone turned up once. V gene TRBV11-2 combines with J gene TRBJ2-2; possibly TRBD1 for D (5 bases). CDR3 length: 12 amino acids. The V and J ends lost 6 bases and 5 bases respectively, with 7 bases between them. Looked up from germline, CDR1 is SGHAT and CDR2 is FQNNGV. DNA for the CDR3: TGTGCCAGCAGTGCAGGGACCGGGGAGCTGTTTTTT. Translation gives CASSAGTGELFF. The whole variable domain, remainder taken from reference TRBV11-2 and TRBJ2-2, is EAGVAQSPRYKIIEKRQSVAFWCNPISGHATLYWYQQILGQGPKLLIQFQNNGVVDDSQLPKDRFSAERLKGVDSTLKIQPAKLEDSAVYLCASSAGTGELFFGEGSRLTVL.

This clone appeared a single time. The rearrangement links TRBV27 to TRBJ1-6, with D hard to call. Germline V gene lookup returns CDR1 MNHEY and CDR2 SMNVEV (reference sequence). The germline V and J ends were trimmed by 5 bases and 5 bases, with 10 bases remaining between them. This CDR3 is built from 14 residues. This CDR3 reads CASSQQANNSPLHF. The CDR3, as DNA: TGTGCCAGCAGTCAGCAGGCCAATAATTCACCCCTCCACTTT.

The V gene is TRBV19, the J gene TRBJ1-4; D remains ambiguous. V lost 1 base to trimming and J lost 0 bases, with 6 bases between them. Per the germline V gene, CDR1 is LNHDA and CDR2 is SQIVND (reference sequence). The CDR3 contains 15 residues. The CDR3 DNA reads TGTGCCAGTAGTATAGTAGAAGCAACTAATGAAAAACTGTTTTTT. Translated, it gives CASSIVEATNEKLFF.

The V gene is TRBV6-1, the J gene TRBJ2-3; 9 positions match TRBD2. The CDR3 totals 16 residues. The ends lost 2 bases at V and 2 bases at J; junction bases unmatched: 5. Looked up from germline, CDR1 is MNHNS and CDR2 is SASEGT. The CDR3 sequence is CASSELAGFDTDTQYF. CDR3 sequence (DNA): TGTGCCAGCAGTGAACTAGCGGGGTTCGACACAGATACGCAGTATTTT.

J is TRBJ1-6 and V is TRBV19; possibly TRBD1 for D (6 bases). The V end was cut by 7 bases, the J end by 7 bases, with 8 bases between. The CDR3 is made up of 12 amino acids. Germline CDR1 and CDR2: LNHDA and SQIVND (reference sequence). The CDR3 protein is CASNTGNSPLHF. The CDR3 region has the DNA TGTGCCAGTAATACAGGGAATTCACCCCTCCACTTT. The full variable domain, in which reference TRBV19 and TRBJ1-6 provide the parts outside the CDR3, is DGGITQSPKYLFRKEGQNVTLSCEQNLNHDAMYWYRQDPGQGLRLIYYSQIVNDFQKGDIAEGYSVSREKKESFPLTVTSAQKNPTAFYLCASNTGNSPLHFGNGTRLTVT.

The chain is built from TRBV27 and TRBJ1-1; 11 nucleotides line up with TRBD1. Germline CDR1 reads MNHEY; CDR2 reads SMNVEV (reference sequence). The CDR3 is 18 amino acids. Trimming took 1 base from V and 3 from J; bases not matched to a gene: 10. The chain's CDR3 is CASSLYVGTGGLDTEAFF. CDR3 DNA: TGTGCCAGCAGTTTATATGTCGGGACAGGGGGTTTAGACACTGAAGCTTTCTTT.

This CDR3 reads CASSPTGGNTGELFF. The CDR3 DNA reads TGTGCCAGCAGCCCGACGGGGGGGAACACCGGGGAGCTGTTTTTT. This chain joins TRBV9 and TRBJ2-2; 7 bases map to TRBD2. Germline assignment: CDR1 SGDLS and CDR2 YYNGEE. The length of the CDR3 is 15 residues. V lost 4 bases, J lost 1 base, and 4 bases stayed unmatched.

This chain links TRBV28 with TRBJ2-7; weak D call: TRBD2 (5 bases). Germline lookup yields CDR1 MDHEN and CDR2 SYDVKM. Between the trimmed V and J ends, which lost 2 bases and 2 bases, there was a span of 7 bases. The CDR3 runs to 13 residues. The CDR3 nucleotides are TGTGCCAGCAGTTTAAGAGGGCCCTACGAGCAGTACTTC. Amino acids: CASSLRGPYEQYF. Full variable domain (remainder filled in from reference TRBV28 and TRBJ2-7): DVKVTQSSRYLVKRTGEKVFLECVQDMDHENMFWYRQDPGLGLRLIYFSYDVKMKEKGDIPEGYSVSREKKERFSLILESASTNQTSMYLCASSLRGPYEQYFGPGTRLTVT.

The CDR3 DNA sequence: TGTGCCAGCAGCCAAGTAGGGACAGGCTATGGCTACACCTTC. Its translation is CASSQVGTGYGYTF. This chain joins TRBV4-2 and TRBJ1-2, with 8 bases aligning to TRBD1. Germline CDR1 reads LGHNA; CDR2 reads YNFKEQ. The CDR3 runs 14 residues. The junction had 2 bases not matched to a gene; V was cut back by 1 base and J by 4 bases.

The rearrangement links TRBV7-8 to TRBJ2-5, with D possibly TRBD2 on 7 matching bases. The germline V and J ends were trimmed by 2 bases and 4 bases, with 29 bases remaining between them. CDR1 is SGHVS and CDR2 is FQNEAQ in the germline V gene. The CDR3 contains 20 residues. CDR3 DNA sequence: TGTGCCAGCAGCTTACCCTCGGGGGCGGCGAAACGGGGGGAGGTAGAGACCCAGTACTTC. It translates to CASSLPSGAAKRGEVETQYF.

The chain employs TRBV5-5 and TRBJ1-1; D possibly corresponds to TRBD1 (5 bases). Between the trimmed V and J ends, which lost 2 bases and 1 base, there was a span of 9 bases. The CDR3 length is 14 residues. CDR1 is SGHKS, CDR2 YYEKEE, per germline (reference sequence). The CDR3, as DNA: TGTGCCAGCAGCTTCACCGACAGGAACACTGAAGCTTTCTTT. This sequence encodes CASSFTDRNTEAFF.

This clone is termed large. The gene calls are TRBV7-9 and TRBJ1-4; a possible D gene is TRBD1 (5 bases). The V and J ends lost 8 bases and 8 bases respectively, with 15 bases between them. The length of the CDR3 is 13 residues. Germline-derived CDR1 and CDR2 are SEHNR and FQNEAQ (reference sequence). CDR3 amino acids: CASSEGREEKLFF. Here the CDR3 DNA reads TGTGCCAGCTCGGAGGGACGAGAAGAAAAACTGTTTTTT.

In the case of this clone: One junction end does not reproduce the germline sequence, and a read error may be involved. The J gene is TRBJ2-7, the V gene TRBV10-2; D may be TRBD1 (5 bases). CDR3 length: 13 residues. Germline V gene data show CDR1 as WSHSY and CDR2 as SAAADI. CDR3 coding DNA: TGCGCCAGCCGTGAAGAAGGGGCCTACGAGCAGTACTTC. This sequence encodes CASREEGAYEQYF.

The chain uses TRBV7-9 and TRBJ2-7, with 7 bases aligning to TRBD2. The CDR3 is 17 residues long. The V and J ends lost 4 bases and 2 bases, in that order; junction bases with no gene match: 14. Germline assignment: CDR1 SEHNR and CDR2 FQNEAQ (reference sequence). Here the CDR3 reads CASSSSHGVAGAYEQYF. The CDR3, as DNA: TGTGCCAGCAGCTCCTCACATGGTGTGGCGGGAGCCTACGAGCAGTACTTC.